Following are 22 T cell receptor beta chains from one sample sequenced in a study of blood T cell repertoires in COVID-19. Sequencing used immunoSEQ multiplex PCR; TCRdb keeps in-frame clones, though not all of them. The sample records about 280,000 clones, around 89% being singletons. Sequenced sample: PBMCs or T cells enriched from blood (not recorded which). These receptor sequences come from a woman in her sixties or seventies in a cohort exposed to, infected with or recovered from COVID-19 (not recorded which).

This chain connects TRBV28 to TRBJ2-7; TRBD2 matches at 11 bases. Trimming removed 6 bases from V and 6 bases from J; junction bases left unmatched: 16. CDR3 length equals 17 residues. Germline values: CDR1 MDHEN, CDR2 SYDVKM. The CDR3 region is CASRTPVAGGQGREQYF. CDR3 bases: TGTGCCAGCAGAACCCCGGTAGCGGGAGGGCAGGGGCGCGAGCAGTACTTC.

This sequence joins TRBV28 and TRBJ2-1, with 8 bases fitting TRBD1. V lost 4 bases, J lost 12 bases, and 2 bases stayed unmatched. CDR1 MDHEN and CDR2 SYDVKM come from the germline V gene. The CDR3 has 11 amino acids. This chain's CDR3 is CASSSGQGQFF. The CDR3 coding sequence is TGTGCCAGCAGTTCTGGACAGGGGCAGTTCTTC.

The CDR3 loop is CASSLALAGETQYF. The CDR3 DNA sequence: TGTGCCAGCAGCTTAGCGTTGGCGGGGGAGACCCAGTACTTC. The chain carries TRBV7-2 and TRBJ2-5; perhaps TRBD2 as D (6 bases). Germline V lookup: CDR1 SGHTA, CDR2 FQGNSA. The V gene lost 0 bases and the J gene lost 5 bases, with 10 bases spanning the gap. CDR3 length: 14 residues.

The chain is built from TRBV7-9 and TRBJ2-3; 13 bases map to TRBD2. CDR1 is SEHNR, CDR2 FQNEAQ, per germline (reference sequence). With 5 bases clipped from V and 5 bases from J, the junction kept 7 bases outside the gene matches. There are 16 residues in the CDR3. CDR3 sequence reads: CASSLGLAGAEDTQYF. In nucleotides, the CDR3 is TGTGCCAGCAGCCTTGGACTAGCGGGAGCCGAAGATACGCAGTATTTT.

This clone was seen more than once but under ten times. CDR3 sequence reads: CASSPNSEVEPQHF. The CDR3 DNA reads as TGCGCCAGCAGCCCCAACTCGGAGGTGGAGCCCCAGCATTTT. The chain employs TRBV5-1 and TRBJ1-5, with D unclear. CDR3 size: 14 residues. The V and J ends lost 4 bases and 8 bases respectively, with 16 bases between them. CDR1 and CDR2 (germline): SGHRS, YFSETQ.

A few counts support this clone. The chain carries TRBV5-6 and TRBJ2-1; 8 bases fit TRBD2. The CDR3 is 16 amino acids. V was pared by 3 bases and J by 3 bases, with 8 bases of the junction left unmatched. Germline assignment: CDR1 SGHDT and CDR2 YYEEEE. CDR3 nucleotide sequence: TGTGCCAGCAGCTCCCTACTAGCGGCCCTCTACAATGAGCAGTTCTTC. This codes for CASSSLLAALYNEQFF.

V usage is TRBV6-1 and J usage is TRBJ1-1; 8 bases are a match to TRBD1. The CDR3 has 15 amino acids. Germline V gene sequence: CDR1 MNHNS, CDR2 SASEGT. V lost 3 bases and J lost 5; bases outside the gene matches: 8. CDR3 in DNA: TGTGCCAGCAGTGACCCGCAGGGGGCGCATACTGAAGCTTTCTTT. Its protein is CASSDPQGAHTEAFF.

The chain employs TRBV18 and TRBJ2-1; TRBD1 is a possible D gene (5 bases). The length of the CDR3 is 14 residues. Germline V CDR1 and CDR2: KGHSH, LQKENI. V was shortened by 1 base and J by 4 bases, with 8 bases between the two germline ends. The CDR3 nucleotides are TGTGCCAGCTCACCACGCGACAGATACAATGAGCAGTTCTTC. It translates to CASSPRDRYNEQFF.

The gene calls are TRBV20-1 and TRBJ2-1, with 8 bases lining up with TRBD2. V trimming: 6 bases; J trimming: 5 bases; junction bases outside the gene matches: 12. CDR1 is DFQATT, CDR2 SNEGSKA, per germline (reference sequence). The CDR3 runs 15 residues. CDR3 DNA sequence: TGCAGTGCCAGTCCCGGGACTAGTCCGAACAATGAGCAGTTCTTC. Translation gives CSASPGTSPNNEQFF.

This chain links TRBV3-1 (or the pseudogene TRBV3-2) with TRBJ1-1; the match to TRBD1 covers 12 bases. There are 17 residues in the CDR3. V lost 2 bases, J lost 2 bases, and 6 bases stayed unmatched. Germline values: CDR1 LGHDT, CDR2 YNNKEL (reference sequence). CDR3 sequence (DNA): TGTGCCAGCAGCCAATCCGGGACAGGGGGCCCTAACACTGAAGCTTTCTTT. The encoded protein is CASSQSGTGGPNTEAFF.

The rearrangement links TRBV10-3 to TRBJ1-3; a possible D gene is TRBD1 (6 bases). The CDR3 contains 15 residues. CDR1 and CDR2 (germline): ENHRY, SYGVKD. Trimming shortened V by 0 bases and J by 3 bases, and 9 bases separated the two germline ends. The CDR3 reads CAISESGQLGNTIYF. As DNA, the CDR3 is TGTGCCATCAGTGAGTCGGGACAACTTGGAAACACCATATATTTT.

This rearrangement joins TRBV11-2 to TRBJ2-1; 8 bases line up with TRBD2. The germline V gene has CDR1 SGHAT and CDR2 FQNNGV. The CDR3 contains 16 residues. J was trimmed by 2 bases and V by 3 bases; bases with no gene match: 6. The chain's CDR3 is CASSLASGHAYNEQFF. The CDR3 DNA is TGTGCCAGCAGCTTGGCTAGCGGGCACGCCTACAATGAGCAGTTCTTC.

This clone is a singleton in its sample. The chain has TRBV30 and TRBJ1-3; no reliable D call. From germline, CDR1 is GTSNPN and CDR2 SVGIG (reference sequence). The CDR3 runs to 15 residues. V lost 3 bases to trimming and J lost 4 bases, with 16 bases between them. Here the CDR3 DNA reads TGTGCCTGGAGCCAGACAAGTCGCCTCGGAAACACCATATATTTT. Translated: CAWSQTSRLGNTIYF.

V usage is TRBV7-9 and J usage is TRBJ2-5; TRBD1 might be the D (5 bases). CDR3 size: 11 residues. From germline, CDR1 is SEHNR and CDR2 FQNEAQ (reference sequence). The V end was cut by 8 bases, the J end by 4 bases, with 8 bases between. The CDR3 DNA follows: TGTGCCAGCGGGGCACGAGAGACCCAGTACTTC. This codes for CASGARETQYF. Full variable domain (rest looked up from reference TRBV7-9 and TRBJ2-5): DTGVSQNPRHKITKRGQNVTFRCDPISEHNRLYWYRQTLGQGPEFLTYFQNEAQLEKSRLLSDRFSAERPKGSFSTLEIQRTEQGDSAMYLCASGARETQYFGPGTRLLVL.

The V call is TRBV21-1, the J call TRBJ2-1; the table's D call, TRBD2, was not checked against the DNA. TRBV21-1 is a pseudogene locus. The CDR3 spans 17 residues. In DNA, the CDR3 is TGTGCCAGCAGCACCGGACTAGCGGGAGTCTTGCACAATGAGCAGTTCTTC. It codes for CASSTGLAGVLHNEQFF.

The chain uses TRBV7-9 and TRBJ1-4, with 9 bases that match TRBD1. Germline-derived CDR1 and CDR2 are SEHNR and FQNEAQ (reference sequence). V lost 5 bases and J lost 8; bases outside the gene matches: 6. The CDR3 has 14 amino acids. CDR3 amino acids: CASSRDRGDEKLFF. In DNA form, the CDR3 reads TGTGCCAGCAGCCGCGACAGGGGGGACGAAAAACTGTTTTTT.

The count of this clone is one. The chain has TRBV6-5 and TRBJ2-4; 9 positions match TRBD2. The CDR3 spans 15 residues. Germline CDR1 reads MNHEY; CDR2 reads SVGAGI. V was pared by 4 bases and J by 5 bases, with 6 bases of the junction left unmatched. The CDR3 region is CASSSRGRAENIQYF. CDR3 nucleotides: TGTGCCAGCAGTTCCCGCGGGAGGGCCGAAAACATTCAGTACTTC.

V and J are TRBV19 and TRBJ2-7, with TRBD2 identical over 10 bases. The J segment lost 0 bases and the V segment lost 7 bases, leaving 3 bases of the junction unmatched. Germline CDR1 and CDR2: LNHDA and SQIVND (reference sequence). The CDR3 sequence is 14 residues long. The CDR3 bases are TGTGCCAGTAACCGACTAGCGGGCTCCTACGAGCAGTACTTC. This sequence encodes CASNRLAGSYEQYF.

The chain employs TRBV7-3 and TRBJ2-2, with 11 bases aligning to TRBD2. The V segment lost 2 bases and the J segment 1 base; nucleotides outside the gene matches: 6. In germline, CDR1 is SGHTA, CDR2 FQGTGA. CDR3 length equals 18 residues. The CDR3 nucleotides are TGTGCCAGCAGCTTACTGGCTAGCGGGAGGAAGAACACCGGGGAGCTGTTTTTT. Translating gives CASSLLASGRKNTGELFF.

J is TRBJ2-1 and V is TRBV12-5; possibly TRBD2 for D (6 bases). From germline, CDR1 is LGHNT and CDR2 FRNRAP. The V gene lost 5 bases and the J gene lost 7 bases, with 15 bases spanning the gap. This CDR3 contains 14 residues. The CDR3 DNA is TGTGCTAGTGGTCTCGAAGGTGGGGGGAATGAGCAGTTCTTC. Amino acids: CASGLEGGGNEQFF.

The CDR3 DNA sequence: TGTGCCAGCAGTTACGGCAGGGGAGATGAAAAACTGTTTTTT. Its protein is CASSYGRGDEKLFF. This chain uses TRBV6-6 with TRBJ1-4; possibly TRBD1 for D (6 bases). Germline-derived CDR1 and CDR2 are MNHNY and SVGAGI (reference sequence). V was clipped by 2 bases and J by 6 bases, with 10 bases between them. CDR3 length: 14 residues.

This chain joins TRBV5-6 and TRBJ1-3; D gene ambiguous. Deletions cut 4 bases from V and 1 base from J, with 12 bases between. Germline CDR1 is SGHDT and CDR2 is YYEEEE. The CDR3 runs 15 residues. The CDR3 sequence: CASSLFRSSGNTIYF. The CDR3, as DNA: TGTGCCAGCAGCCTATTTAGATCGTCTGGAAACACCATATATTTT.